The next 4 T cell receptor beta chains were all read from a single sample in a study of blood T cells in healthy people across ages. Using a J-beta primer mix together with a sample-barcoded 5' primer, a second PCR was run for roughly 7 to 12 cycles. Each CDR3 protein gets one entry after TCRdb re-called the 5' RACE reads with MiXCR. The sample has about 970,000 distinct CDR3 sequences; approximately 50% are singletons. The sequenced material came from blood. These receptors were taken from a woman aged 60-75 years in good health.

V and J are TRBV12-3 or TRBV12-4 and TRBJ2-3; TRBD2 matches 9 bases. The CDR3 has 15 residues. V lost 5 bases and J lost 2; bases outside the gene matches: 5. The CDR3 here is CASSNSGSPTDTQYF. The CDR3 nucleotides are TGTGCCAGCAGTAATAGCGGGAGCCCCACAGATACGCAGTATTTT.

Remarks on this clonotype: A much larger clone is a single base away; this may be a read error. J is TRBJ2-3 and V is TRBV29-1; no clear D. Judging by the DNA end, TRBJ1-5 fits better; the J call may be wrong. This CDR3 spans 15 amino acids. The germline CDR1 and CDR2 sequences are SQVTM and ANQGSEA. CDR3 DNA: TGCAGCGTTGGGAGAGCGGGAGGATCCGGAGATACGCAGCATTTT. This gives the protein CSVGRAGGSGDTQHF.

The chain has TRBV15 and TRBJ1-1; TRBD1 might be the D (5 bases). This CDR3 has 14 residues. V was trimmed by 3 bases and J by 1 base, leaving 9 bases between them. Germline loops: CDR1 LNHNV, CDR2 YYDKDF (reference sequence). CDR3: CATSRRTTNTEAFF. As DNA, the CDR3 is TGTGCCACCAGCAGGCGGACAACGAACACTGAAGCTTTCTTT.

The chain links TRBV20-1 to TRBJ1-2, with D perhaps TRBD1 (5 bases). CDR1 is DFQATT, CDR2 SNEGSKA, per germline (reference sequence). This CDR3 contains 12 residues. The V end lost 7 bases, the J end lost 5 bases, and 14 bases lay between the germline ends. The CDR3 sequence: CSGGLQDYGYTF. The CDR3 DNA sequence: TGCAGTGGGGGACTCCAAGATTATGGCTACACCTTC.